This T cell receptor beta chain was obtained from a study of beta chain features in type 1 diabetes. cDNA synthesis used the whole RNA isolate, giving expressed TCRB sequences. Clones were read by immunoSEQ multiplex PCR, and TCRdb kept only the in-frame ones, dropping some. The sample lists 250,000 to 350,000 clones; 14% were seen once. This clone was counted between two and nine times. Its cognate antigen is unknown. General study points: Moderately but significantly shorter TCRB CDR3s were found in Type 1 diabetes patients in all four CD4+ subsets.

V lost 0 bases and J 7 bases, leaving 17 bases between the germline ends. The length of the CDR3 is 16 residues. Germline-derived CDR1 and CDR2 are SGDLS and YYNGEE. Sequencing used naive CD4+ T cells from blood. The rearrangement uses TRBV9 and TRBJ2-1; D is perhaps TRBD1 (6 bases). This receptor was obtained from a man aged 25-45 years with type 1 diabetes. CDR3 in DNA: TGTGCCAGCAGCGTAGGGAGCTGGGGGCCGAGGAATGAGCAGTTCTTC. It is translated as CASSVGSWGPRNEQFF.